A single sample is the source of the 26 T cell receptor beta chains below, sequenced in a study of shared T cell receptors in the human thymus. Profiled with immunoSEQ multiplex PCR; TCRdb holds only in-frame clones, not every one. Among 700,000 or so clones, around 85% were seen once, and the ten largest hold 0.0095% to 0.013%. A further study also used this sample, focusing on human thymus T cells.

The sample comprised thymocytes. The receptors were sampled from a girl under three years old with a congenital heart defect.

This sequence joins TRBV5-6 and TRBJ1-1; the match to TRBD1 covers 7 bases. The V and J ends lost 4 bases and 0 bases, in that order; junction bases with no gene match: 15. The CDR3 is 18 residues long. In germline, CDR1 is SGHDT, CDR2 YYEEEE. This CDR3 reads CASSRRGTELRMNTEAFF. CDR3 in DNA: TGTGCCAGCAGCAGGAGAGGGACAGAGTTAAGAATGAACACTGAAGCTTTCTTT.

The chain carries TRBV29-1 and TRBJ2-7; 8 bases line up with TRBD1. CDR1 is SQVTM and CDR2 is ANQGSEA in the germline V gene. CDR3 length: 12 amino acids. V lost 3 bases to trimming and J lost 2 bases; unmatched junction nucleotides: 0. CDR3 sequence reads: CSVDRGPYEQYF. The CDR3 DNA is TGCAGCGTTGACAGGGGGCCCTACGAGCAGTACTTC.

V is TRBV7-8 and J is TRBJ2-7; 11 nucleotides match TRBD2. Germline V lookup: CDR1 SGHVS, CDR2 FQNEAQ. CDR3 size: 15 residues. Trimming took 1 base from V and 4 from J; bases not matched to a gene: 3. CDR3 region: CASSLVASGGYEQYF. The CDR3 nucleotides are TGTGCCAGCAGCTTAGTGGCTAGCGGGGGGTACGAGCAGTACTTC.

This clone was seen only a few times. V is TRBV13 and J is TRBJ2-3, with 11 bases fitting TRBD2. CDR3 size: 24 residues. Germline CDR1 and CDR2: PRHDT and FYEKMQ (reference sequence). J was trimmed by 3 bases and V by 5 bases; bases with no gene match: 31. This CDR3 reads CASSRDLRVWLGDSGGASTDTQYF. The CDR3, as DNA: TGTGCCAGCAGCCGCGACCTGCGGGTTTGGTTGGGCGATAGCGGGGGGGCCTCTACAGATACGCAGTATTTT.

The rearrangement uses TRBV4-3 and TRBJ2-7; D uncertain. The length of the CDR3 is 13 residues. Germline V gene data show CDR1 as LGHNA and CDR2 as YSLEER. V was pared by 0 bases and J by 5 bases, with 8 bases between. CDR3 bases: TGCGCCAGCAGCCAAGATAGCAGACACGAGCAGTACTTC. This sequence encodes CASSQDSRHEQYF.

As for this clone: This specimen includes other DNA sequences encoding the same CDR3. This rearrangement joins TRBV4-1 to TRBJ1-6; 8 bases align to TRBD1. V lost 8 bases to trimming and J lost 0 bases; unmatched junction nucleotides: 9. Germline CDR1 MGHRA, CDR2 YSYEKL. This CDR3 contains 17 residues. CDR3 bases: TGCGCCAGCGACAGGGGAATAACTGGCTCCTATAATTCACCCCTCCACTTT. Protein sequence: CASDRGITGSYNSPLHF.

This rearrangement joins TRBV7-8 to TRBJ2-7; 9 bases are a match to TRBD1. This CDR3 contains 17 residues. The junction had 15 bases not matched to a gene; V was cut back by 5 bases and J by 4 bases. Germline V gene data show CDR1 as SGHVS and CDR2 as FQNEAQ. This CDR3 is CASSKWFKRTGDYEQYF. DNA of the CDR3: TGTGCCAGCAGCAAATGGTTTAAGCGGACAGGGGATTACGAGCAGTACTTC.

The gene calls are TRBV7-9 and TRBJ2-7; 10 bases match TRBD1. CDR3 length: 17 residues. Germline V gene lookup returns CDR1 SEHNR and CDR2 FQNEAQ (reference sequence). The J segment lost 2 bases and the V segment lost 3 bases, leaving 10 bases of the junction unmatched. CDR3 DNA sequence: TGTGCCAGCAGCTTCTCATCGGGGACAGGGGACACCTACGAGCAGTACTTC. Protein sequence: CASSFSSGTGDTYEQYF.

The chain couples TRBV4-3 to TRBJ2-1, with a tentative D call TRBD2 (5 bases). The V gene's germline CDR1 is LGHNA and CDR2 YSLEER. V dropped 4 bases and J dropped 3 bases, with 13 bases sitting between them. The CDR3 is 15 amino acids. The CDR3 nucleotides read TGCGCCAGCAGCCCACGACATACTAGCTACAATGAGCAGTTCTTC. Translated: CASSPRHTSYNEQFF.

The chain joins TRBV27 to TRBJ2-3; 10 bases are a match to TRBD1. CDR3 length: 21 amino acids. Trimming took 2 bases from V and 4 from J; bases not matched to a gene: 21. Germline assignment: CDR1 MNHEY and CDR2 SMNVEV (reference sequence). The CDR3 DNA sequence: TGTGCCAGCAGTTTACACCTTGACAGGGGGCTAAGGATCCCCAGAGCAGATACGCAGTATTTT. Amino acid sequence: CASSLHLDRGLRIPRADTQYF.

As to this clone: Additional DNA sequences in this sample encode the identical CDR3. The rearrangement links TRBV7-9 to TRBJ2-7, with a tentative D call TRBD2 (6 bases). V lost 5 bases and J lost 1, with 18 bases in between. CDR1 and CDR2 (germline): SEHNR, FQNEAQ (reference sequence). This CDR3 contains 16 residues. In DNA form, the CDR3 reads TGTGCCAGCAGCCCCCTCTTTAGGGGACTTTCCTACGAGCAGTACTTC. It translates to CASSPLFRGLSYEQYF.

The chain is built from TRBV29-1 and TRBJ1-2; 7 bases are a match to TRBD1. Germline trimming cut 7 bases from V and 7 bases from J; bases unmatched to any gene: 21. This CDR3 is built from 16 residues. CDR1 SQVTM and CDR2 ANQGSEA come from the germline V gene. CDR3 residues: CSDLGTQGEHNGGYTF. The CDR3 region has the DNA TGCAGCGACCTAGGGACCCAGGGGGAGCATAACGGTGGCTACACCTTC.

The chain joins TRBV27 to TRBJ1-2, with 7 bases identical to TRBD1. The germline CDR1 and CDR2 sequences are MNHEY and SMNVEV (reference sequence). This CDR3 has 15 amino acids. With V trimmed by 6 bases and J by 3 bases, 10 bases remained unmatched. The CDR3 nucleotides read TGTGCCAGCAGCCCAGGAGGGGGCGCGGACTATGGCTACACCTTC. Protein: CASSPGGGADYGYTF.

The V gene is TRBV4-1, the J gene TRBJ2-3, with TRBD1 matching 7 bases. The germline V gene encodes CDR1 MGHRA and CDR2 YSYEKL. This CDR3 has 15 residues. J lost 2 bases, V lost 4 bases, and 6 bases had no gene match. CDR3: CASSPQGFSTDTQYF. In nucleotides, the CDR3 is TGCGCCAGCAGCCCACAGGGGTTCTCCACAGATACGCAGTATTTT.

This clone was seen only once. The genes are TRBV15 and TRBJ2-7; TRBD1 matches 9 bases. The CDR3 has 18 amino acids. CDR1 is LNHNV and CDR2 is YYDKDF in the germline V gene (reference sequence). Losses at the gene ends were 0 bases for V and 7 bases for J; bases not matched to a gene: 16. Here the CDR3 DNA reads TGTGCCACCAGCAGAGATAGGCGGACCGGGACAGGGACACGGGAGCAGTACTTC. This codes for CATSRDRRTGTGTREQYF. The variable domain in full, completed from reference TRBV15 and TRBJ2-7, reads DAMVIQNPRYQVTQFGKPVTLSCSQTLNHNVMYWYQQKSSQAPKLLFHYYDKDFNNEADTPDNFQSRRPNTSFCFLDIRSPGLGDTAMYLCATSRDRRTGTGTREQYFGPGTRLTVT.

V gene TRBV7-6 combines with J gene TRBJ2-5; D perhaps matches TRBD2 (5 bases). The CDR3 runs 16 residues. Germline CDR1 and CDR2: SGHVS and FNYEAQ. The V and J ends lost 1 base and 7 bases respectively, with 19 bases between them. The CDR3, as DNA: TGTGCCAGCAGCTTAGTCCCGGGGATTGGCTTAGGGACCCAGTACTTC. Residues: CASSLVPGIGLGTQYF.

V usage is TRBV6-1 and J usage is TRBJ2-3; 16 positions agree with TRBD2. V shed 4 bases, J shed 5 bases, and the junction held 9 bases outside the gene matches. Germline V gene lookup returns CDR1 MNHNS and CDR2 SASEGT. This CDR3 has 18 residues. CDR3 coding DNA: TGTGCCAGCAGTGCCCCGGGACTAGCGGGGGGGCGGGTAGATACGCAGTATTTT. It yields the protein CASSAPGLAGGRVDTQYF.

V is TRBV27 and J is TRBJ2-7, with 7 bases lining up with TRBD2. This CDR3 comprises 14 residues. Germline V lookup: CDR1 MNHEY, CDR2 SMNVEV (reference sequence). Trimming cost V 6 bases and J 1 base; bases outside gene matches: 6. CDR3 in DNA: TGTGCCAGCAGCCGGGGGGACGGATCCTACGAGCAGTACTTC. Its translation is CASSRGDGSYEQYF.

Here the CDR3 reads CASSEALLDRERGEQYF. CDR3 sequence (DNA): TGTGCCAGCAGTGAAGCTCTATTGGACAGGGAAAGGGGCGAGCAGTACTTC. The chain joins TRBV2 to TRBJ2-7; 8 bases are shared with TRBD1. The CDR3 is made up of 17 amino acids. Germline values: CDR1 SNHLY, CDR2 FYNNEI. V was clipped by 0 bases and J by 6 bases; unmatched bases: 13.

V usage is TRBV10-1 and J usage is TRBJ2-5, with TRBD2 matching 9 bases. The germline V gene has CDR1 WNHNN and CDR2 SYGVQD (reference sequence). There are 16 residues in the CDR3. Trimming cost V 0 bases and J 5 bases; bases outside gene matches: 7. CDR3 in amino acids: CASSESYAGGRETQYF. The DNA for the CDR3 is TGCGCCAGCAGTGAGTCATATGCGGGGGGGCGGGAGACCCAGTACTTC.

The chain carries TRBV5-8 and TRBJ2-3; 8 bases are shared with TRBD1. Per germline, CDR1 SGHTS and CDR2 YDEGEE. The CDR3 is made up of 15 amino acids. The V and J ends lost 9 bases and 8 bases, in that order; junction bases with no gene match: 17. The CDR3 reads CANQPGGRGIGTQYF. CDR3 DNA: TGTGCCAACCAACCAGGGGGCAGGGGCATAGGTACGCAGTATTTT.

The gene calls are TRBV14 and TRBJ2-3, with 9 bases fitting TRBD1. J gave up 2 bases and V 7 bases, and 7 bases lay outside the gene matches. Germline lookup yields CDR1 SGHDN and CDR2 FVKESK. The CDR3 extends over 15 amino acids. CDR3 in amino acids: CASIPGQGLTDTQYF. As DNA, the CDR3 is TGTGCCAGCATACCGGGACAGGGACTCACAGATACGCAGTATTTT.

In its sample, this clone was seen once. The chain combines TRBV30 with TRBJ1-2, with 7 bases aligning to TRBD1. V gave up 0 bases and J gave up 1 base; unmatched junction bases: 11. CDR3 size: 17 residues. Germline-derived CDR1 and CDR2 are GTSNPN and SVGIG (reference sequence). The DNA of the CDR3 is TGTGCCTGGAGTGTACGGAGGGGGACAGCGATTAACTATGGCTACACCTTC. It codes for CAWSVRRGTAINYGYTF.

This clone was recorded once. J is TRBJ2-7 and V is TRBV7-2, with 11 bases that match TRBD2. Germline-derived CDR1 and CDR2 are SGHTA and FQGNSA. V shed 4 bases, J shed 2 bases, and the junction held 4 bases outside the gene matches. There are 15 residues in the CDR3. Here the CDR3 DNA reads TGTGCCAGCAGCTCAGGGGGACTAGCGGCCTACGAGCAGTACTTC. Protein: CASSSGGLAAYEQYF.

The V and J genes are TRBV12-5 and TRBJ2-1; the D gene is possibly TRBD1 (6 bases). Germline assignment: CDR1 LGHNT and CDR2 FRNRAP. V lost 5 bases and J lost 4, with 18 bases in between. CDR3 size: 16 residues. For the CDR3, the DNA is TGTGCTAGTGGTCTAAACCCGGGACACCGGTACAATGAGCAGTTCTTC. Amino acids: CASGLNPGHRYNEQFF.

V and J are TRBV27 and TRBJ1-4; maybe TRBD1 (6 bases). V gave up 0 bases and J gave up 6 bases, with 14 bases separating them. Germline values: CDR1 MNHEY, CDR2 SMNVEV (reference sequence). This CDR3 comprises 16 residues. In nucleotides, the CDR3 is TGTGCCAGCAGTTTATCCTACAGGGTCCTACATGAAAAACTGTTTTTT. It codes for CASSLSYRVLHEKLFF.